The clone carrying this T cell receptor beta chain was detected many times. Germline V gene sequence: CDR1 MNHEY, CDR2 SVGAGI. V lost 5 bases, J lost 5 bases, and 7 bases stayed unmatched. The CDR3 consists of 15 residues. TCRdb reprocessed the RT-PCR reads via MiXCR and lists one record per CDR3 protein. The table has 550,000 to 750,000 distinct CDR3 sequences, approximately 15% seen once; the top ten hold roughly 4%. The clonotype originates from a female donor in good health, serving as a healthy control. The specimen was memory CD4+ T cells from blood. The rearrangement joins TRBV6-5 to TRBJ2-3, with 10 bases fitting TRBD2. The CDR3 coding sequence is TGTGCCAGCAGTGCCCTAGCGGGAGTCAAAGATACGCAGTATTTT. It yields the protein CASSALAGVKDTQYF.